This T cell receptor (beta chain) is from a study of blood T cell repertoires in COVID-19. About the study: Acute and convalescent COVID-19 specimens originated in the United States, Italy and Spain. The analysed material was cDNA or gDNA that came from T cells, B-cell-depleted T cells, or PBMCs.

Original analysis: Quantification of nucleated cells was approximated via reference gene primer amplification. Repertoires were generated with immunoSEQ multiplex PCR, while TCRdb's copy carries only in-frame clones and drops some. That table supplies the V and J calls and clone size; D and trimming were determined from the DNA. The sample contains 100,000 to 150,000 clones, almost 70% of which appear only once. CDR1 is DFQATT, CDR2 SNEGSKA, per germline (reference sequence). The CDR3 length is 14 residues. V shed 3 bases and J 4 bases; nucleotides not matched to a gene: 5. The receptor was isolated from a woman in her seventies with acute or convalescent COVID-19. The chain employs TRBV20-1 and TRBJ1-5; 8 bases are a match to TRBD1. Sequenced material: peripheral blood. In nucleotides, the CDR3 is TGCAGTGCTAGTTTCGGACAGGGAAATCAGCCCCAGCATTTT. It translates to CSASFGQGNQPQHF.